This entry features one T cell receptor beta chain sequence. Its cognate antigen has yet to be identified. Nothing much larger sits one base from this clone, and base qualities are not available. The cohort consisted of hundreds of healthy bone marrow donors. Cohort members were all nominally healthy when sampled, although unrecorded immune exposures were likely present. The donor was CMV seropositive and belonged to the group of a few hundred seropositive cohort members. Every donor gave a peripheral blood sample, and the peripheral blood mononuclear cells from that sample were used for TCR beta sequencing. The Qiagen DNeasy Blood Extraction Kit was used to extract genomic DNA from the blood cell samples. Preparation of the library involved the immunoSEQ multiplex PCR assay. The multiplex PCR relied on a mix of 60 forward primers for TCR Vbeta segments and 13 reverse primers for TCR Jbeta segments. Amplification of the CDR3 region of rearranged TCR beta genes was performed with a multiplex PCR assay on genomic DNA. The Illumina HiSeq System was used to sequence the amplified TCR beta libraries as 87-base-pair reads. The authors' analysis ran thus. In a later analysis, about 80 million unique TCR beta chains were counted across the roughly 610 repertoires, and about 10 million of these chains were shared by at least two donors. Raw reads were error-corrected and collapsed into unique sequences with a nearest-neighbor algorithm that merged closely related sequences to remove PCR and sequencing errors. V, D and J gene segments were assigned by aligning CDR3 sequences to IMGT reference sequences. For a sequence to be retained, a match of at least six nucleotides was required to both a V gene segment and a J gene segment. A rearrangement counted as productive if the CDR3 had no stop codons and remained in frame with V and J, and every other rearrangement counted as non-productive. Following IMGT convention, CDR3 was defined as the stretch from the second conserved V-encoded cysteine up to the conserved J-encoded phenylalanine. The earlier analysis of about 640 of the donors excluded any sequence lacking an unambiguous match to a single V gene segment. An earlier analysis of about 590 of the donors classified V segments as functional when productive rearrangements were above 56.7% and as segregating when the standard deviation between donors was above 5%. To diagnose cytomegalovirus status from the catalog of TCR beta chain sequences, a statistical classification framework was built. A later analysis assigned V and J genes by comparing TCR nucleotide sequences with IMGT/GENE-DB human TR gene sequences. In a later analysis, CDR3 sequences and most-parsimonious VDJ recombination scenarios were assigned using the TCRdist pipeline. A later analysis defined each TCR beta chain by its CDR3 amino acid sequence plus V-gene family, and excluded reads lacking a unique V-gene family. A later analysis removed nearly 600 highly shared, low-generation-probability nucleotide sequences to deal with suspected cross-contamination and a sequencing artifact. A later analysis calculated a clonal expansion index for each public chain from normalized within-repertoire ranks of inferred template counts. Generation probabilities in a later analysis came from a VDJ recombination model fitted to out-of-frame rearrangements, and those results were checked against IGoR. In a later analysis, TCR-TCR, TCR-HLA and TCR-CMV co-occurrence was scored with hypergeometric tests, and a repertoire-size bias correction was applied to TCR pairs. To estimate false discovery rates, a later analysis permuted the HLA or CMV assignments 20 times. In a later analysis, co-occurring TCRs were grouped with DBSCAN, and TCRdist sequence similarity was added when clustering was performed within HLA-allele-positive subsets. Repertoires with fewer than 30,000 or more than 120,000 public chains, plus five repertoires with anomalous nucleotide sharing, were excluded from co-occurrence clustering. Not all clones reach the TCRdb copy of this immuneACCESS table, which keeps in-frame sequences only. Checked studies attribute under half of the gap to unresolved V genes and leave the rest unexplained. V and J calls and clone size come straight from that table; D and trimming were deduced from the DNA. This sample lists about 120,000 clones; around four fifths were detected once. Jointly, the top ten make up approximately 28% of the sample.

These data belong to a study of cytomegalovirus exposure and HLA in healthy donors (TCRdb year 2017). Background on the whole study: An earlier analysis of 587 of the donors reported approximately 260 Gb of sequence data and 95 million to 120 million unique TCR beta sequences obtained from roughly 180 million T cells. About 280 gigabases of sequencing data and around 80 million unique TCR sequences made up an early release that covered nearly 650 HLA-typed donors. Of the roughly 400 genotyped donors, around 81% fell in the genetic ancestry cluster associated with self-reported Caucasian donors. The study aimed to test whether signatures of past pathogen exposure could be identified by cataloging public T cell receptors. Using immunosequencing, the study profiled T cell repertoires from 550 to 750 subjects and related those repertoires to cytomegalovirus serostatus. Along with the roughly 670-subject first cohort, a separate validation cohort of approximately 110 different subjects was used. High-throughput TCR immunosequencing, statistical association of individual TCRs with disease status, and machine learning were combined to predict cytomegalovirus infection status. A later analysis re-analyzed previously published TCR beta repertoires from 650 to 800 donors and added high-resolution HLA genotyping to study TCR occurrence patterns. In the later analysis, no new phenotypic data were used to find candidate immune exposures; instead, reliance was placed on TCR beta sequences and their occurrence across donors. To decide whether each TCR beta V gene segment behaved as functional or pseudogenic, an earlier analysis of some 540 of the donors relied on high-throughput TCR beta sequencing. Alongside the repertoire data, information on donor age, sex, ethnicity and CMV serostatus was compiled. A later genetic analysis used genome-wide SNP genotypes for about 65% of the 666 donors, treating that subset as a discovery cohort. Every repertoire in the discovery cohort had been generated on one and the same sequencing platform. Class I and class II HLA loci were covered by the typing at four-digit resolution. Typing coverage differed by locus: A, B, C, DRB1 and DQB1 were typed in about 620-630 donors, DQA1 in around 500, DPA1 in around 610, and DPB1 in around 490. Because of strong linkage in the cohort, 5 or 6 DR-DQ haplotypes were treated as single units for association and clustering. Across approximately 400 genotyped donors of the cohort, an average of roughly 250,000 unique TCR beta nucleotide sequences per donor were sequenced, and approximately 17% of those sequences were non-productive.

Study-wide conclusions, independent of this receptor: A later analysis reported that several top co-occurrence clusters appeared linked to parvovirus B19, influenza, CMV and Epstein-Barr virus. An earlier analysis of approximately 500 of the donors showed that most TCR beta V segments appeared in productive rearrangements either about 87% or about 30% of the time, which broadly matched IMGT annotations. Three of the identified cytomegalovirus-associated TCR beta chains were confirmed in vitro to be specific for cytomegalovirus antigens. A further reported finding was that TCR beta sequences accurately predicted the HLA-A and HLA-B alleles for most subjects in the first cohort. In a later analysis, HLA-associated TCR beta chains showed more clonal expansion and lower generation probabilities than non-associated chains that were equally common. The classifier was reported to diagnose cytomegalovirus status with high specificity and sensitivity in both the original and validation cohorts. Most CMV-associated TCR beta chains appeared to be HLA-restricted in a later analysis, and the HLA associations seemed to be driven largely by CMV exposure. Because counts were too low, 15 or so rarely observed V segments, including chromosome 9 orphons, were excluded from the earlier analysis of some 540 of the donors. While some public TCRs were present in many individuals, most TCR sequences turned up only very rarely across donors. Because some donors lacked HLA typing at each locus, the association tests relied only on the typed subset. Immune exposure information for the cohort was limited to CMV serostatus. Sequencing depth was assumed to be roughly uniform across donors in the presence/absence analyses, though that assumption may not hold. According to the authors, the approach could potentially be generalized to other disease states and immunological phenotypes. At a false discovery rate of 0.05, a later analysis linked 16,951 TCR beta sequences to specific HLA alleles. Linkage disequilibrium might explain the correlated functional status among segregating V segments, but an unknown experimental factor could not be ruled out. A group of highly shared sequence variants was considered likely to be a technical artifact of the sequencing pipeline. Only TCR beta chains were sequenced in this cohort, and the absence of alpha or paired-chain data limited detectable features. V-gene and J-gene trimming of TCR beta chains was associated with a missense DCLRE1C variant in a later genetic analysis, and the association was replicated in an independent cohort. A total of fewer than 200 TCR beta chains were listed by the study as associated with cytomegalovirus. Compared with the 666-donor mean, donors in an Asian-associated ancestry cluster had fewer N-insertions in productive TCRs, according to a later genetic analysis. Strong co-occurrence of HLA alleles, especially DR and DQ, made assigning TCR associations to individual alleles difficult. In a later analysis, TCR association rates were found to vary across HLA loci, with the most associated TCRs seen for DRB1 alleles and the fewest for HLA-C alleles.

Sequencing was carried out using PBMCs. The sequence was obtained from a man aged 55 to 70 in good health and CMV-seropositive.

The nucleotide sequence is given as TGTGCCAGCAGCCTCAGGGGGCCGGAGACCCAGTACTTC. It is translated as CASSLRGPETQYF. The receptor chain draws on TRBV5-6 and TRBJ2-5, with 8 bases in between that match TRBD1. CDR1 SGHDT and CDR2 YYEEEE were looked up in the germline V gene. The CDR3 sequence holds 13 residues, the cysteine and phenylalanine included. Only the CDR3 region is kept as DNA, spanning 39 bases read in frame from base 1. Unmatched junction bases come to 4, with V trimmed by 4 bases and J by 5 bases.